The next 7 T cell receptor beta chains were all read from a single sample in a study of identifying expanded T cells in peripheral blood. Assay: immunoSEQ multiplex PCR; the TCRdb copy retains only in-frame clones and omits some. The sample yields some 54,000 clones, approximately 86% seen once. Sequences were obtained from blood. These receptor sequences come from a person aged 18 to 70 in good health.

The V and J genes are TRBV7-8 and TRBJ2-5; D call uncertain. Trimming removed 3 bases from V and 7 bases from J, with 15 bases in between. The CDR3 is 14 residues long. Germline V gene sequence: CDR1 SGHVS, CDR2 FQNEAQ. CDR3 sequence reads: CASSLSPVRVTQYF. The CDR3 bases are TGTGCCAGCAGCTTGTCGCCCGTACGGGTGACCCAGTACTTC.

This sequence joins TRBV5-4 and TRBJ2-7; 9 bases line up with TRBD1. The CDR3 is 15 amino acids. CDR1 and CDR2 (germline): SGHNT, YYREEE (reference sequence). Germline trimming cut 0 bases from V and 2 bases from J; bases unmatched to any gene: 3. The CDR3 nucleotides read TGTGCCAGCAGCTTGGCCGGGACAGGGACCTACGAGCAGTACGTC. Its translation: CASSLAGTGTYEQYV.

The chain couples TRBV14 to TRBJ2-1; no definite D call. This CDR3 region has 15 residues. Germline values: CDR1 SGHDN, CDR2 FVKESK. V gave up 4 bases and J gave up 1 base, with 11 bases separating them. The CDR3 bases are TGTGCCAGCAGCCCTCCCGGTTTTTCCTACAATGAGCAGTTCTTC. Its protein is CASSPPGFSYNEQFF.

V is TRBV2 and J is TRBJ1-5; D is ambiguous. Germline assignment: CDR1 SNHLY and CDR2 FYNNEI. The length of the CDR3 is 14 residues. V was shortened by 4 bases and J by 2 bases, with 9 bases between the two germline ends. This CDR3 reads CASSAPYGNQPQHF. The CDR3 DNA is TGTGCCAGCAGTGCCCCATACGGCAATCAGCCCCAGCATTTT.

This chain uses TRBV7-5 with TRBJ2-5. TRBV7-5 represents a pseudogene. The CDR3 is made up of 13 amino acids. The DNA for the CDR3 is TGTGCCAGGGGGAACGAGGAAGGGGAGACCCAGTACTTC. Translation: CARGNEEGETQYF.

The chain uses TRBV7-2 and TRBJ1-2, with 9 bases identical to TRBD1. With 5 bases clipped from V and 7 bases from J, the junction kept 14 bases outside the gene matches. The CDR3 is 16 amino acids. Germline V gene data show CDR1 as SGHTA and CDR2 as FQGNSA. The CDR3 bases are TGTGCCAGCAGCCCTTTGACCGGGACAGGGACGGGTGGCTACACCTTC. The encoded protein is CASSPLTGTGTGGYTF.

The chain uses TRBV10-2 and TRBJ2-1; D is uncertain. V lost 1 base to trimming and J lost 5 bases, with 12 bases between them. The CDR3 sequence is 15 residues long. CDR1 and CDR2 (germline): WSHSY, SAAADI. The CDR3 sequence is CASSELASGNNEQFF. In nucleotides, the CDR3 is TGCGCCAGCAGTGAGTTGGCTAGTGGTAACAATGAGCAGTTCTTC.